A selection of T cell receptor beta chains follows, all from one sample in a study of blood T cells in healthy people across ages. TCRdb reanalysed the 5' RACE reads using MiXCR and keeps one entry per CDR3 protein. The profile shows over a million distinct CDR3 sequences, around 45% of them singletons. The sample taken for sequencing was blood. These receptors originate from a woman aged 55-70 years in good health. Each CDR3 is given with its conserved first and last residue. Fields, in order: V gene, CDR3 length, J gene, D gene, clone size, CDR3 protein, CDR3 DNA. A D gene is named only where the DNA matches it firmly. A row's size may be missing; if present it is once, few, many or a size class.

v_gene: TRBV5-1
len: 17
j_gene: TRBJ2-3
d_gene: TRBD1
abundance: .
CDR3aa: CASSLGGGTASTDTQYF
CDR3nt: TGCGCCAGCAGCTTGGGGGGTGGGACAGCAAGCACAGATACGCAGTATTTT

v_gene: TRBV20-1
len: 16
j_gene: TRBJ2-1
d_gene: TRBD2
abundance: .
CDR3aa: CSARVSSGRGYNEQFF
CDR3nt: TGCAGTGCTAGAGTGAGTAGCGGGAGAGGATACAATGAGCAGTTCTTC

v_gene: TRBV4-2
len: 15
j_gene: TRBJ2-3
d_gene: .
abundance: few
CDR3aa: CASSPERAYRDTQYF
CDR3nt: TGTGCCAGCAGCCCCGAGCGGGCTTACAGAGATACGCAGTATTTT

v_gene: TRBV5-1
len: 20
j_gene: TRBJ2-1
d_gene: TRBD2
abundance: .
CDR3aa: CASSSAGGRTTSGQYNEQFF
CDR3nt: TGCGCCAGCAGCTCCGCGGGCGGCCGAACGACTAGCGGGCAGTACAATGAGCAGTTCTTC

v_gene: TRBV7-9
len: 16
j_gene: TRBJ2-7
d_gene: TRBD2
abundance: .
CDR3aa: CASSLGLAGDPIGQYF
CDR3nt: TGTGCCAGCAGCTTGGGACTAGCGGGAGACCCCATTGGGCAGTACTTC

v_gene: TRBV29-1
len: 12
j_gene: TRBJ2-3
d_gene: .
abundance: .
CDR3aa: CSTADSTDTQYF
CDR3nt: TGCAGCACTGCGGACAGCACAGATACGCAGTATTTT

v_gene: TRBV4-2
len: 17
j_gene: TRBJ2-2
d_gene: TRBD2
abundance: .
CDR3aa: CASSTGLAGGNTGELFF
CDR3nt: TGTGCCAGCAGCACGGGACTAGCGGGAGGAAACACCGGGGAGCTGTTTTTT

v_gene: TRBV10-3
len: 13
j_gene: TRBJ2-1
d_gene: .
abundance: .
CDR3aa: CAISAELYNEQFF
CDR3nt: TGTGCCATCAGTGCAGAGCTCTACAATGAGCAGTTCTTC

v_gene: TRBV6-5
len: 14
j_gene: TRBJ1-2
d_gene: TRBD1
abundance: .
CDR3aa: CASSPTGTAYGYTF
CDR3nt: TGTGCCAGCAGCCCGACCGGGACAGCCTATGGCTACACCTTC

v_gene: TRBV5-1
len: 15
j_gene: TRBJ2-5
d_gene: TRBD1
abundance: .
CDR3aa: CASRLTGTGLEAQYF
CDR3nt: TGCGCCAGCAGGCTGACCGGGACAGGGTTGGAGGCCCAGTACTTC

v_gene: TRBV29-1
len: 15
j_gene: TRBJ2-3
d_gene: TRBD1
abundance: .
CDR3aa: CSVEPIQGGQDTQYF
CDR3nt: TGCAGCGTTGAACCGATACAGGGGGGACAAGATACGCAGTATTTT

v_gene: TRBV7-6
len: 15
j_gene: TRBJ2-3
d_gene: .
abundance: few
CDR3aa: CASSSRRGGTDTQYF
CDR3nt: TGTGCCAGCAGCTCACGAAGGGGGGGCACAGATACGCAGTATTTT

v_gene: TRBV29-1
len: 13
j_gene: TRBJ2-7
d_gene: TRBD2
abundance: many
CDR3aa: CSVEKASGSEQYF
CDR3nt: TGCAGCGTTGAAAAGGCTAGCGGGAGCGAGCAGTACTTC

v_gene: TRBV27
len: 16
j_gene: TRBJ2-3
d_gene: TRBD2
abundance: .
CDR3aa: CASSELAGGPSDTQYF
CDR3nt: TGTGCCAGCAGTGAACTAGCGGGAGGGCCCTCAGATACGCAGTATTTT

v_gene: TRBV5-1
len: 15
j_gene: TRBJ2-5
d_gene: TRBD2
abundance: .
CDR3aa: CASSLLSGSRETQYF
CDR3nt: TGCGCCAGCAGCTTGCTCAGCGGGAGTCGAGAGACCCAGTACTTC

v_gene: TRBV20-1
len: 12
j_gene: TRBJ2-1
d_gene: .
abundance: few
CDR3aa: CSARRAAASWFF
CDR3nt: TGCAGTGCTCGGAGGGCAGCGGCCTCGTGGTTCTTC

v_gene: TRBV5-1
len: 13
j_gene: TRBJ1-1
d_gene: .
abundance: .
CDR3aa: CASSEGPLSEAFF
CDR3nt: TGCGCCAGCAGTGAGGGACCCCTATCAGAAGCTTTCTTT

v_gene: TRBV9
len: 16
j_gene: TRBJ2-7
d_gene: .
abundance: .
CDR3aa: CASSVGAQGGSYEQYF
CDR3nt: TGTGCCAGCAGCGTAGGAGCCCAAGGGGGCTCCTACGAGCAGTACTTC

v_gene: TRBV9
len: 14
j_gene: TRBJ2-3
d_gene: .
abundance: .
CDR3aa: CASSTAVASDTQYF
CDR3nt: TGTGCCAGCAGCACGGCGGTAGCATCAGATACGCAGTATTTT

v_gene: TRBV12-3/TRBV12-4
len: 16
j_gene: TRBJ1-2
d_gene: .
abundance: .
CDR3aa: CASRTGRDRFNYGYTF
CDR3nt: TGTGCCAGCAGAACAGGGAGAGACCGTTTTAACTATGGCTACACCTTC

v_gene: TRBV6-5
len: 17
j_gene: TRBJ1-1
d_gene: .
abundance: once
CDR3aa: CASSYSWGTGMNTEAFF
CDR3nt: TGTGCCAGCAGTTACTCGTGGGGTACGGGAATGAACACTGAAGCTTTCTTT

v_gene: TRBV27
len: 15
j_gene: TRBJ2-7
d_gene: .
abundance: few
CDR3aa: CASSLLKQGVGEQYF
CDR3nt: TGTGCCAGCAGTTTACTTAAGCAGGGTGTGGGCGAGCAGTACTTC

v_gene: TRBV5-1
len: 14
j_gene: TRBJ2-3
d_gene: .
abundance: few
CDR3aa: CASSPATLTDTQYF
CDR3nt: TGCGCCAGCAGCCCCGCTACCCTCACAGATACGCAGTATTTT

v_gene: TRBV12-5
len: 15
j_gene: TRBJ2-5
d_gene: TRBD2
abundance: .
CDR3aa: CASGPAAGTYNEQYF
CDR3nt: TGTGCTAGTGGGCCGGCAGCGGGAACCTACAATGAGCAGTACTTC

v_gene: TRBV7-9
len: 12
j_gene: TRBJ2-7
d_gene: .
abundance: .
CDR3aa: CASSLIFDEQYF
CDR3nt: TGTGCCAGCAGCTTAATCTTCGACGAGCAGTACTTC

v_gene: TRBV7-2
len: 15
j_gene: TRBJ1-2
d_gene: .
abundance: few
CDR3aa: CASSLAPRGDYGYTF
CDR3nt: TGTGCCAGCAGCTTAGCGCCCAGGGGCGACTATGGCTACACCTTC

v_gene: TRBV5-1
len: 14
j_gene: TRBJ2-2
d_gene: .
abundance: .
CDR3aa: CASSVQGATGELFF
CDR3nt: TGCGCCAGCAGCGTCCAGGGTGCCACCGGGGAGCTGTTTTTT

v_gene: TRBV27
len: 15
j_gene: TRBJ2-7
d_gene: TRBD2
abundance: few
CDR3aa: CASSQPGSGTYEQYF
CDR3nt: TGTGCCAGCAGTCAACCCGGGAGCGGGACTTACGAGCAGTACTTC

v_gene: TRBV20-1
len: 16
j_gene: TRBJ2-3
d_gene: TRBD2
abundance: .
CDR3aa: CSAISGRSRSTDTQYF
CDR3nt: TGCAGTGCTATAAGCGGGAGGAGTCGGAGCACAGATACGCAGTATTTT

v_gene: TRBV7-9
len: 12
j_gene: TRBJ2-3
d_gene: .
abundance: .
CDR3aa: CASSYVTDTQYF
CDR3nt: TGTGCCAGCAGTTACGTCACAGATACGCAGTATTTT

v_gene: TRBV5-4
len: 16
j_gene: TRBJ2-5
d_gene: .
abundance: .
CDR3aa: CASSLNVGFPKETQYF
CDR3nt: TGTGCCAGCAGCCTGAATGTGGGGTTCCCTAAAGAGACCCAGTACTTC

v_gene: TRBV4-1
len: 15
j_gene: TRBJ2-7
d_gene: .
abundance: .
CDR3aa: CASSQDFTGPYEQYF
CDR3nt: TGCGCCAGCAGCCAAGATTTTACGGGACCGTACGAGCAGTACTTC

v_gene: TRBV11-2
len: 14
j_gene: TRBJ2-3
d_gene: TRBD1
abundance: few
CDR3aa: CASSITGGSDTQYF
CDR3nt: TGTGCCAGCAGCATAACAGGGGGATCAGATACGCAGTATTTT

v_gene: TRBV20-1
len: 14
j_gene: TRBJ2-5
d_gene: .
abundance: few
CDR3aa: CSAEEVGGQETQYF
CDR3nt: TGCAGTGCCGAAGAGGTGGGGGGCCAGGAGACCCAGTACTTC

v_gene: TRBV29-1
len: 14
j_gene: TRBJ2-1
d_gene: TRBD2
abundance: .
CDR3aa: CSVGGLAGNSEQFF
CDR3nt: TGCAGCGTTGGGGGACTAGCGGGGAACAGTGAGCAGTTCTTC

v_gene: TRBV12-3/TRBV12-4
len: 16
j_gene: TRBJ2-1
d_gene: .
abundance: .
CDR3aa: CASSLFGTHSYNEQFF
CDR3nt: TGTGCCAGCAGTTTATTTGGGACCCACTCCTACAATGAGCAGTTCTTC

v_gene: TRBV30
len: 16
j_gene: TRBJ2-7
d_gene: .
abundance: few
CDR3aa: CAWSVLPKSDSYEQYF
CDR3nt: TGTGCCTGGAGTGTACTACCCAAAAGCGACTCCTACGAGCAGTACTTC

v_gene: TRBV10-3
len: 14
j_gene: TRBJ2-7
d_gene: TRBD2
abundance: few
CDR3aa: CAISLAGGPGEQYF
CDR3nt: TGTGCCATCAGCCTAGCGGGAGGGCCGGGAGAGCAGTACTTC

v_gene: TRBV30
len: 14
j_gene: TRBJ1-1
d_gene: .
abundance: .
CDR3aa: CAWSATDLNTEAFF
CDR3nt: TGTGCCTGGAGTGCGACAGATTTGAACACTGAAGCTTTCTTT

v_gene: TRBV7-2
len: 15
j_gene: TRBJ2-1
d_gene: .
abundance: .
CDR3aa: CASSLVTAEHNEQFF
CDR3nt: TGTGCCAGCAGCTTAGTAACAGCGGAACACAATGAGCAGTTCTTC

v_gene: TRBV24-1
len: 13
j_gene: TRBJ2-7
d_gene: .
abundance: .
CDR3aa: CATSDGKGYEQYF
CDR3nt: TGTGCCACCAGTGATGGTAAGGGTTACGAGCAGTACTTC